The 30 T cell receptor beta chains reported below all come from one sample, sequenced in a study of cytomegalovirus exposure and HLA in healthy donors. Primers included in the PCR were 60 Vbeta and 13 Jbeta primers. Only in-frame clones appear in the TCRdb table, and some are missing; sequencing was by immunoSEQ multiplex PCR. Of over 100,000 clones in the sample, 77% were seen once. The sequencing input was PBMCs. All receptors derive from a woman aged 40-49 years in good health and CMV-seronegative.

The rearrangement uses TRBV11-2 and TRBJ2-7, with TRBD1 as a possible D gene (6 bases). This CDR3 is built from 14 residues. V was pared by 5 bases and J by 2 bases, with 13 bases between. Per germline, CDR1 SGHAT and CDR2 FQNNGV. In DNA, the CDR3 is TGTGCCAGCAGCAGAGGGGGACAAGCCTACGAGCAGTACTTC. This sequence encodes CASSRGGQAYEQYF.

V usage is TRBV28 and J usage is TRBJ2-7, with a weak D call TRBD2 (6 bases). The V and J ends lost 6 bases and 2 bases respectively, with 11 bases between them. Germline V gene data show CDR1 as MDHEN and CDR2 as SYDVKM. The CDR3 totals 13 residues. Here the CDR3 reads CASSAGRTYEQYF. The CDR3 DNA sequence: TGTGCCAGCAGCGCGGGACGAACCTACGAGCAGTACTTC. Drawing the rest from reference TRBV28 and TRBJ2-7, the complete variable domain is DVKVTQSSRYLVKRTGEKVFLECVQDMDHENMFWYRQDPGLGLRLIYFSYDVKMKEKGDIPEGYSVSREKKERFSLILESASTNQTSMYLCASSAGRTYEQYFGPGTRLTVT.

V and J are TRBV4-2 and TRBJ1-2, with 8 positions matching TRBD1. Germline trimming cut 0 bases from V and 4 bases from J; bases unmatched to any gene: 4. The CDR3 loop spans 15 amino acids. Germline CDR1 LGHNA, CDR2 YNFKEQ. For the CDR3, the DNA is TGTGCCAGCAGCCAAGAAACAGGGGGGATCTATGGCTACACCTTC. Translation: CASSQETGGIYGYTF.

The rearrangement joins TRBV2 to TRBJ2-7; a weak D match, TRBD2 (6 bases). Germline V gene lookup returns CDR1 SNHLY and CDR2 FYNNEI. The CDR3 covers 13 residues. V dropped 4 bases and J dropped 4 bases, with 11 bases sitting between them. CDR3: CASSVTGLYEQYF. CDR3 nucleotide sequence: TGTGCCAGCAGTGTAACAGGACTATACGAGCAGTACTTC.

The V and J genes are TRBV6-4 and TRBJ1-1, with 7 bases aligning to TRBD1. CDR3 length: 21 residues. Germline-derived CDR1 and CDR2 are MRHNA and SNTAGT. The V and J ends lost 0 bases and 0 bases, in that order; junction bases with no gene match: 19. The CDR3 region is CASSDSLYPQGVFSMNTEAFF. CDR3 in DNA: TGTGCCAGCAGTGACTCCCTCTACCCGCAGGGGGTGTTTTCCATGAACACTGAAGCTTTCTTT.

Only a few counts were recorded for this clone. V gene TRBV6-5 combines with J gene TRBJ1-1; the match to TRBD1 covers 9 bases. Trimming at V came to 7 bases and at J to 5 bases, leaving 5 bases not matched to a gene. CDR3 length equals 13 residues. Germline V CDR1 and CDR2: MNHEY, SVGAGI. CDR3 sequence (DNA): TGTGCCAGCATTAAACAGGGGGCTACTGAAGCTTTCTTT. Translated: CASIKQGATEAFF.

The chain is built from TRBV12-5 and TRBJ2-7, with D unclear. Trimming took off 1 base at V and 4 bases at J, with 2 bases between the two ends. This CDR3 has 11 amino acids. Germline V gene data show CDR1 as LGHNT and CDR2 as FRNRAP. The CDR3: CASGLAYEQYF. The CDR3 bases are TGTGCTAGTGGTTTGGCTTACGAGCAGTACTTC.

The chain's CDR3 is CASSLIANQPQHF. CDR3 bases: TGTGCCAGCAGCTTAATAGCCAATCAGCCCCAGCATTTT. The rearrangement uses TRBV7-2 and TRBJ1-5, with D unresolved. The length of the CDR3 is 13 residues. Trimming left V 2 bases short and J 3 bases short, with 5 bases between. The germline gives CDR1 SGHTA, CDR2 FQGNSA.

The chain couples TRBV11-2 to TRBJ2-7, with TRBD1 matching 7 bases. The trim removed 1 base at V and 3 bases at J, leaving 6 bases unmatched. This CDR3 is built from 15 residues. Germline CDR1 SGHAT, CDR2 FQNNGV. The CDR3 DNA reads TGTGCCAGCAGCTTAGGGACAGGAGCCAACTACGAGCAGTACTTC. Its protein product is CASSLGTGANYEQYF.

This chain uses TRBV29-1 with TRBJ2-3; TRBD2 matches 10 bases. This CDR3 spans 15 amino acids. J was trimmed by 2 bases and V by 6 bases; bases with no gene match: 8. In germline, CDR1 is SQVTM, CDR2 ANQGSEA. CDR3 region: CSVDLAGEFTDTQYF. The DNA of the CDR3 is TGCAGCGTCGATCTAGCGGGGGAGTTCACAGATACGCAGTATTTT.

The rearrangement links TRBV5-6 to TRBJ2-7; D is possibly TRBD1 (7 bases). The ends were cut back, 4 bases at V and 4 bases at J, with 18 bases in the middle. The CDR3 runs to 15 residues. Germline CDR1 is SGHDT and CDR2 is YYEEEE. Here the CDR3 DNA reads TGTGCCAGCAGCCTTGGAGGAGGGGGCGCTTACGAGCAGTACTTC. Translated: CASSLGGGGAYEQYF.

V and J are TRBV9 and TRBJ2-3, with D perhaps matching TRBD2 (5 bases). Germline V CDR1 and CDR2: SGDLS, YYNGEE. The CDR3 covers 13 residues. Trimming cost V 7 bases and J 1 base, with 10 bases left between them. CDR3 DNA sequence: TGTGCCAGCGGAGGACTGGGCACAGATACGCAGTATTTT. Protein: CASGGLGTDTQYF. The whole variable domain, filled in from reference TRBV9 and TRBJ2-3, reads DSGVTQTPKHLITATGQRVTLRCSPRSGDLSVYWYQQSLDQGLQFLIQYYNGEERAKGNILERFSAQQFPDLHSELNLSSLELGDSALYFCASGGLGTDTQYFGPGTRLTVL.

This clone was recorded a few times. The chain links TRBV6-7 to TRBJ1-1; the D gene is possibly TRBD1 (5 bases). TRBV6-7 is an ORF for which the function is uncertain. The CDR3 extends over 18 amino acids. Trimming left V 6 bases short and J 0 bases short, with 23 bases between. CDR3 loop: CASSRMVGRALMNTEAFF. As DNA, the CDR3 is TGTGCCAGCAGCCGCATGGTAGGCAGGGCCCTCATGAACACTGAAGCTTTCTTT.

This chain links TRBV5-6 with TRBJ2-1, with 11 bases matching TRBD2. The CDR3 totals 15 residues. Germline V gene sequence: CDR1 SGHDT, CDR2 YYEEEE. V trimming: 3 bases; J trimming: 5 bases; junction bases outside the gene matches: 4. CDR3 nucleotides: TGTGCCAGCAGCTATGATAGCGGGGGGGACAATGAGCAGTTCTTC. It yields the protein CASSYDSGGDNEQFF.

Notes on this clone: Other DNA sequences in the sample encode the same CDR3. The chain is built from TRBV29-1 and TRBJ2-1; 8 bases are a match to TRBD1. CDR3 length equals 14 residues. The germline V gene has CDR1 SQVTM and CDR2 ANQGSEA. Germline trimming cut 5 bases from V and 1 base from J; bases unmatched to any gene: 4. The CDR3 bases are TGCAGCGTTCTAGACAGGGGTTCCTACAATGAGCAGTTCTTC. Translating it yields CSVLDRGSYNEQFF.

This clone appeared a few times. This sample also contains other DNA sequences that code for the same CDR3. The rearrangement links TRBV19 to TRBJ1-2, with 7 bases aligning to TRBD1. Trimming removed 6 bases from V and 0 bases from J; junction bases left unmatched: 10. The CDR3 contains 16 residues. CDR1 is LNHDA and CDR2 is SQIVND in the germline V gene (reference sequence). The CDR3 DNA reads as TGTGCCAGTAGCCCATTGGGGGACAGCCCTAACTATGGCTACACCTTC. Its protein product is CASSPLGDSPNYGYTF.

This clone has more than one count but fewer than ten. The genes are TRBV5-4 and TRBJ1-1, with 7 bases that match TRBD1. The CDR3 runs to 16 residues. Germline CDR1 and CDR2: SGHNT and YYREEE (reference sequence). V shed 6 bases, J shed 1 base, and the junction held 12 bases outside the gene matches. The CDR3 bases are TGTGCCAGCAACCCCCCGGGACAGAGCAAGAACACTGAAGCTTTCTTT. It is translated as CASNPPGQSKNTEAFF.

The genes are TRBV10-3 and TRBJ2-5; TRBD2 agrees at 7 bases. This CDR3 contains 12 residues. Unmatched junction bases numbered 1, after V lost 5 bases and J lost 4 bases. Germline loops: CDR1 ENHRY, CDR2 SYGVKD. The CDR3, as DNA: TGTGCCATCAGTCGCGGGGGAGAGACCCAGTACTTC. Translated, it gives CAISRGGETQYF.

The chain joins TRBV7-9 to TRBJ1-2, with a tentative D call TRBD1 (5 bases). The V end was cut by 5 bases, the J end by 8 bases, with 18 bases between. CDR3 length equals 14 residues. Looked up from germline, CDR1 is SEHNR and CDR2 is FQNEAQ (reference sequence). CDR3 loop: CASSLERGVRGYTF. The CDR3 coding sequence is TGTGCCAGCAGCCTAGAAAGGGGTGTAAGAGGCTACACCTTC.

This chain connects TRBV19 to TRBJ2-1; D remains unclear. Germline CDR1 LNHDA, CDR2 SQIVND (reference sequence). The CDR3 is 13 amino acids. Between the trimmed V and J ends, which lost 6 bases and 0 bases, there was a span of 6 bases. CDR3 in amino acids: CASRYSSYNEQFF. In DNA, the CDR3 is TGTGCCAGTAGGTATAGCTCCTACAATGAGCAGTTCTTC.

The rearrangement links TRBV6-4 to TRBJ2-5; a weak D match, TRBD2 (6 bases). The DNA end favors TRBJ2-7, so the J call may be wrong. CDR1 is MRHNA, CDR2 SNTAGT, per germline. CDR3 length: 13 residues. The CDR3 spells CASSRELFGEQYF. The DNA for the CDR3 is TGTGCCAGCTCCCGGGAGCTTTTTGGCGAGCAGTACTTC.

The CDR3 nucleotides read TGTGCCAGTACGAGGGACACTGAAGCTTTCTTT. Translating it yields CASTRDTEAFF. The rearrangement joins TRBV2 to TRBJ1-1; D is ambiguous. The CDR3 covers 11 residues. Trimming left V 9 bases short and J 3 bases short, with 8 bases between. CDR1 SNHLY and CDR2 FYNNEI come from the germline V gene.

This clone was counted between two and nine times. This sequence joins TRBV30 and TRBJ1-3; D unclear. The ends were cut back, 2 bases at V and 0 bases at J, with 11 bases in the middle. This CDR3 has 15 residues. CDR1 is GTSNPN, CDR2 SVGIG, per germline (reference sequence). The chain's CDR3 is CAWSPMRSSGNTIYF. The CDR3 DNA follows: TGTGCCTGGAGTCCCATGAGAAGCTCTGGAAACACCATATATTTT.

This clone was counted once. The chain links TRBV9 to TRBJ1-1; no definite D call. The V gene lost 2 bases and the J gene lost 3 bases, with 8 bases spanning the gap. Germline CDR1 is SGDLS and CDR2 is YYNGEE. The CDR3 covers 13 residues. CDR3 residues: CASSVGLYTEAFF. The CDR3 bases are TGTGCCAGCAGCGTCGGACTCTACACTGAAGCTTTCTTT.

CDR3 loop: CATSREKGVGVYEQYF. The CDR3 nucleotides are TGTGCCACCAGCAGGGAAAAGGGGGTTGGGGTCTACGAGCAGTACTTC. The V call is TRBV15, the J call TRBJ2-7; a weak D match, TRBD1 (6 bases). V lost 3 bases and J 3 bases, leaving 18 bases between the germline ends. This CDR3 has 16 amino acids. Germline assignment: CDR1 LNHNV and CDR2 YYDKDF (reference sequence).

This clone appeared once. This CDR3 is also generated by other DNA sequences in the sample. The chain has TRBV7-8 and TRBJ1-2, with D possibly matching TRBD1 (5 bases). CDR1 SGHVS and CDR2 FQNEAQ come from the germline V gene. Trimming removed 0 bases at V and 3 bases at J, with 8 bases between. CDR3 length equals 14 residues. The CDR3 sequence is CASSLAPRDYGYTF. The CDR3 coding sequence is TGTGCCAGCAGCTTAGCGCCCAGGGACTATGGCTACACCTTC.

A note on this clone: In the same sample, other DNA sequences code for this CDR3. The chain couples TRBV5-1 to TRBJ1-6; D uncertain. The germline gives CDR1 SGHRS, CDR2 YFSETQ. This CDR3 is 15 amino acids long. V was cut by 0 bases and J by 7 bases, with 11 bases left in between. CDR3 DNA sequence: TGCGCCAGCAGCTTGGCCGCAGGAAACAATTCACCCCTCCACTTT. Protein: CASSLAAGNNSPLHF. Using reference TRBV5-1 and TRBJ1-6 for the parts outside the CDR3, the full variable domain is KAGVTQTPRYLIKTRGQQVTLSCSPISGHRSVSWYQQTPGQGLQFLFEYFSETQRNKGNFPGRFSGRQFSNSRSEMNVSTLELGDSALYLCASSLAAGNNSPLHFGNGTRLTVT.

V is TRBV15 and J is TRBJ2-7; tentative D call: TRBD2 (6 bases). The CDR3 length is 16 residues. V was clipped by 1 base and J by 2 bases, with 15 bases between them. In germline, CDR1 is LNHNV, CDR2 YYDKDF (reference sequence). DNA of the CDR3: TGTGCCACCAGCAGAGGAGGTGGAGGGTCCACCTACGAGCAGTACTTC. Translation: CATSRGGGGSTYEQYF.

The chain has TRBV5-4 and TRBJ1-4, with 8 bases aligning to TRBD1. Germline V gene data show CDR1 as SGHNT and CDR2 as YYREEE (reference sequence). The CDR3 has 14 residues. With V trimmed by 4 bases and J by 4 bases, 3 bases remained unmatched. In nucleotides, the CDR3 is TGTGCCAGCAGCCCGGGACAGGTTAATGAAAAACTGTTTTTT. Translation: CASSPGQVNEKLFF.

The chain combines TRBV4-1 with TRBJ2-5; 10 bases agree with TRBD1. The germline gives CDR1 MGHRA, CDR2 YSYEKL. The CDR3 extends over 17 amino acids. After removal of 0 bases from V and 1 base from J, the junction contained 5 bases not matched to a gene. CDR3 protein: CASSQDRTGGGQETQYF. In DNA, the CDR3 is TGCGCCAGCAGCCAAGATCGGACAGGGGGGGGCCAAGAGACCCAGTACTTC.